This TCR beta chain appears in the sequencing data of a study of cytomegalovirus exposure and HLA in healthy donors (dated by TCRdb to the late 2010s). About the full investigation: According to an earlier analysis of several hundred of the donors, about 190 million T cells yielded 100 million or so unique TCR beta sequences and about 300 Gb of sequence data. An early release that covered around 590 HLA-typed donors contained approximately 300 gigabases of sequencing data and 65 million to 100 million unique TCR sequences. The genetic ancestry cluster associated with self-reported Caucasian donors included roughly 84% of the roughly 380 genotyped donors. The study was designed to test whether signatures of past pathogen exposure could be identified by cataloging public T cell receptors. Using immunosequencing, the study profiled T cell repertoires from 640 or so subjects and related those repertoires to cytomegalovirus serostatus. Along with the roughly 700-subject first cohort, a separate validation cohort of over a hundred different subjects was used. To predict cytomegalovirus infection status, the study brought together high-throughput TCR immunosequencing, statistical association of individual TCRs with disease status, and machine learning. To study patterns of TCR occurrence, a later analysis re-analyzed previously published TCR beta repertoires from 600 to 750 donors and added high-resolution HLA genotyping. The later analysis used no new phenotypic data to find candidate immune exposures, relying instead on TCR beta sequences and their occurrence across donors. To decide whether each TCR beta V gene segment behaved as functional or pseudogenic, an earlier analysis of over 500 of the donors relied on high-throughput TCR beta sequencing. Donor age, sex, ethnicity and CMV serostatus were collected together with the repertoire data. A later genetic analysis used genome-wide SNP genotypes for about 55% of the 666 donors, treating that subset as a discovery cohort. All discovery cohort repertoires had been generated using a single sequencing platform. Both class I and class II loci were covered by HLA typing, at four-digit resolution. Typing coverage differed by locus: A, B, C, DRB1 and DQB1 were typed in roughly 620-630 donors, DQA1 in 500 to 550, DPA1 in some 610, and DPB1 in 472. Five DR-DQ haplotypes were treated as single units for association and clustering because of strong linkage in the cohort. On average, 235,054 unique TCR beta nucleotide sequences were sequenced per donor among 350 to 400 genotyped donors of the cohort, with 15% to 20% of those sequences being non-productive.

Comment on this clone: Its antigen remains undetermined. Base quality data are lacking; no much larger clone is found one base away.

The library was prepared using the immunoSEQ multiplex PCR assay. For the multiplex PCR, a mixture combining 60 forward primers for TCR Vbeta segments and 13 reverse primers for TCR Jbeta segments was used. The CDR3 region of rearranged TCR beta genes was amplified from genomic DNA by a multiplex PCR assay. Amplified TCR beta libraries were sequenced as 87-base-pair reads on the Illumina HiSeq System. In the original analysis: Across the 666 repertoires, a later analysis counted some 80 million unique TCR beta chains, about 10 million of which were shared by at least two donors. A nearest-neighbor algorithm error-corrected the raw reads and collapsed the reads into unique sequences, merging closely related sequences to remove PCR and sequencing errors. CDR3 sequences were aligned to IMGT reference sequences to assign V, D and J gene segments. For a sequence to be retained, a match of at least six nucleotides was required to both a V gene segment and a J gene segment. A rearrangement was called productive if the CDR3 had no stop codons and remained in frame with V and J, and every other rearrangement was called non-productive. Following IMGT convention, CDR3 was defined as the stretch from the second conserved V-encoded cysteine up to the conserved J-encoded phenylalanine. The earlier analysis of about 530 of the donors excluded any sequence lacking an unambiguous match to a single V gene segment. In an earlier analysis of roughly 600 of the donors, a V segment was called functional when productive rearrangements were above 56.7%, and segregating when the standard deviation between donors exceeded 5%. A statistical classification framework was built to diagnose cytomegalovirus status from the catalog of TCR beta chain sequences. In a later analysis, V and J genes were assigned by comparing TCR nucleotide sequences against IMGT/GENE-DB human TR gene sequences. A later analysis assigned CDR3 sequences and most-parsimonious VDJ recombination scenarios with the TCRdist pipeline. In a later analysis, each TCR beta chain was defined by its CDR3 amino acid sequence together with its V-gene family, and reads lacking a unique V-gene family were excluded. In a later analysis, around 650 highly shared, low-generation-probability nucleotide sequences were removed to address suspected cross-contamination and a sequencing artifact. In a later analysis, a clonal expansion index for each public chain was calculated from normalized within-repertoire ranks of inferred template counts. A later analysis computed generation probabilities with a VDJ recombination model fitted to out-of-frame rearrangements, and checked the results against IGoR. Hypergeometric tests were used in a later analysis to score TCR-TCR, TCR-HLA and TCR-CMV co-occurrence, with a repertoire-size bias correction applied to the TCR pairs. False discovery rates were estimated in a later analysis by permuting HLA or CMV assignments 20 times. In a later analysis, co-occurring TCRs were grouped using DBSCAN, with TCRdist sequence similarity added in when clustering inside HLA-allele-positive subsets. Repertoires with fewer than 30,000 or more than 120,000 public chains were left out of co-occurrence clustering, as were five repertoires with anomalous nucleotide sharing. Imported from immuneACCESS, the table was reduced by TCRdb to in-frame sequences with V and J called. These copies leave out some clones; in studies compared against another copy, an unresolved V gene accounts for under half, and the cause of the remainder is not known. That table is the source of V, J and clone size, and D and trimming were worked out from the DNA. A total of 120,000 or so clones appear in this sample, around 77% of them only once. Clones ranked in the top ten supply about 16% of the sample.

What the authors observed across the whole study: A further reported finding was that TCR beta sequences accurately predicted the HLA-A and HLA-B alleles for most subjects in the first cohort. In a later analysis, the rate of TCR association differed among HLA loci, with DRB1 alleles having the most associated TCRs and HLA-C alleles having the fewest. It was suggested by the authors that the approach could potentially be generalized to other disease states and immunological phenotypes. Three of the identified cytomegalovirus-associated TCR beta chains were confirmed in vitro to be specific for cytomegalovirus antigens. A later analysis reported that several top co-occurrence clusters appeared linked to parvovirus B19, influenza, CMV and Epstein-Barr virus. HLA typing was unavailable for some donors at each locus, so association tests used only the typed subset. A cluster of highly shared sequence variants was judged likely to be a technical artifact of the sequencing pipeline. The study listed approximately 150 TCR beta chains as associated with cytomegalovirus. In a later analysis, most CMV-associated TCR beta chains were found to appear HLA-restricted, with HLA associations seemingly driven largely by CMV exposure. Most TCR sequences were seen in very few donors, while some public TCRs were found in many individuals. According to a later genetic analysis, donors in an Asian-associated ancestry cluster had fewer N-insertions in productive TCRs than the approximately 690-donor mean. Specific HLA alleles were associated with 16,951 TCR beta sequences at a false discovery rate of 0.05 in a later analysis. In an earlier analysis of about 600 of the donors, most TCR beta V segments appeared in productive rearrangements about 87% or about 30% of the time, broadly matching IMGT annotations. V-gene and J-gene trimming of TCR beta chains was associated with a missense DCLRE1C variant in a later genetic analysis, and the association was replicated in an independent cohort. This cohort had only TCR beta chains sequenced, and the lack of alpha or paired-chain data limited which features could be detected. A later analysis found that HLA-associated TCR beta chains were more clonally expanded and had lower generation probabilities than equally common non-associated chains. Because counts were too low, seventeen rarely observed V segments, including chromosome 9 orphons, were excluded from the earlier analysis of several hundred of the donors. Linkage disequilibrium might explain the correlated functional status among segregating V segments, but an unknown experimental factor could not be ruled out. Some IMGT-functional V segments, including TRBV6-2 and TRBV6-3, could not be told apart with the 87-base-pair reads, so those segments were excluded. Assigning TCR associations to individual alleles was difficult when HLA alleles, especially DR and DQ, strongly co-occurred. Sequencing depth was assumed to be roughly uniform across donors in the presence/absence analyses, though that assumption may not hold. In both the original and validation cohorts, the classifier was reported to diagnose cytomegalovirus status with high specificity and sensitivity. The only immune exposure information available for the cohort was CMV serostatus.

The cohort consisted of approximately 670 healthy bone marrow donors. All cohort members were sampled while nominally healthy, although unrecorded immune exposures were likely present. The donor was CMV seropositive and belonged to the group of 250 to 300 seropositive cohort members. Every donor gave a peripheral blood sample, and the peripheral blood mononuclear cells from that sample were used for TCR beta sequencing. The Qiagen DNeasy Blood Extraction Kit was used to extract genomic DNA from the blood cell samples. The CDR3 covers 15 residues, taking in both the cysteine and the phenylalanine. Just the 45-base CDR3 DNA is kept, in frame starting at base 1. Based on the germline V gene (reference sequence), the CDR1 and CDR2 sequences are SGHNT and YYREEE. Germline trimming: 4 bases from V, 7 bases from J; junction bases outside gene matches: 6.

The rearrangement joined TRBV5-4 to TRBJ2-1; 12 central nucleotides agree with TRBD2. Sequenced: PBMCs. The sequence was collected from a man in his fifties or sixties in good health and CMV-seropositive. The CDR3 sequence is CASSLTSGGENEQFF. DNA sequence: TGTGCCAGCAGCCTGACTAGCGGGGGCGAAAATGAGCAGTTCTTC.